This T cell receptor (beta chain) appears in the sequencing data of a study of Graves' ophthalmopathy and Graves' hyperthyroidism. This clonotype was counted at least ten times. Per germline, CDR1 LNHDA and CDR2 SQIVND (reference sequence). V was pared by 6 bases and J by 8 bases, with 5 bases of the junction left unmatched. The CDR3 has 12 residues. From RNA, the CDR3 regions of TCR beta chains were amplified and sequenced. First-round RT-PCR employed HTBI primers, with a second-round multiplex PCR after it. A single record per CDR3 protein comes from TCRdb applying MiXCR to the multiplex PCR reads. Of over a million distinct CDR3 sequences in the sample, about 40% were seen once.

The chain uses TRBV19 and TRBJ1-2; 8 bases map to TRBD1. Sample: peripheral blood or thyroid tissue (not recorded which). The receptor's source is an adult man with Graves' hyperthyroidism. This CDR3 is CASRTGALGYTF. The CDR3, as DNA: TGTGCCAGTAGGACAGGGGCTCTCGGCTACACCTTC.